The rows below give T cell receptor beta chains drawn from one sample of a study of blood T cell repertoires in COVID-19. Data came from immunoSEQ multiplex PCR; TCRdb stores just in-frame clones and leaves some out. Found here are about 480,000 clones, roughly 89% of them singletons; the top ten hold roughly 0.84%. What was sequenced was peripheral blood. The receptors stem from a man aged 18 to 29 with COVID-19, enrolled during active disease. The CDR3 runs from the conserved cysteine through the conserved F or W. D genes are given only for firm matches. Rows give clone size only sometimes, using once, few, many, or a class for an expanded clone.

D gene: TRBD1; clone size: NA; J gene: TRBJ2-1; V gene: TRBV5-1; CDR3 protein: CASTQWTGDNEQFF; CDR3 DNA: TGCGCCAGCACCCAATGGACAGGAGACAATGAGCAGTTCTTC
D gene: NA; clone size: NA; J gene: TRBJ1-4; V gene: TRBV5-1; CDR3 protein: CASSLGGGNEKLFF; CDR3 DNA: TGCGCCAGCAGCTTGGGGGGAGGAAATGAAAAACTGTTTTTT
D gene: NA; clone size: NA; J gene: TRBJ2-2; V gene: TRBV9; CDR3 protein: CASSGTGGELFF; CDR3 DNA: TGTGCCAGCAGCGGGACTGGTGGGGAGCTGTTTTTT
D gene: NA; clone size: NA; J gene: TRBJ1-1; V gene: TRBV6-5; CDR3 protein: CAIRRAGGTEAFF; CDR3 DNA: TGTGCCATCCGAAGGGCGGGCGGAACTGAAGCTTTCTTT
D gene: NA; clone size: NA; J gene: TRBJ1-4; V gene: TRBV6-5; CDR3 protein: CASSYQVTATNEKLFF; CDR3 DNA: TGTGCCAGCAGTTATCAGGTTACCGCAACTAATGAAAAACTGTTTTTT
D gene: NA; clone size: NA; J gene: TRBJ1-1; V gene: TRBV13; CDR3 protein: CASSLGPPAASEAFF; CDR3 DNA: TGTGCCAGCAGCTTAGGCCCCCCGGCGGCGTCTGAAGCTTTCTTT
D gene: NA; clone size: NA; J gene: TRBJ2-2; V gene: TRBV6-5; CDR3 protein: CASSYRSARELFF; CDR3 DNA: TGTGCCAGCAGTTACCGGAGCGCTCGGGAGCTGTTTTTT
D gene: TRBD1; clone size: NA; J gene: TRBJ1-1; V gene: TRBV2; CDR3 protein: CASRPTGGGFNTEAFF; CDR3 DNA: TGTGCCAGCAGACCGACAGGGGGGGGATTTAACACTGAAGCTTTCTTT
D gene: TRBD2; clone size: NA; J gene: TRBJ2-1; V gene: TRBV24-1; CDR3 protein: CATSDPLAGSLNEQFF; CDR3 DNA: TGTGCCACCAGTGATCCCCTAGCGGGGTCCCTCAATGAGCAGTTCTTC
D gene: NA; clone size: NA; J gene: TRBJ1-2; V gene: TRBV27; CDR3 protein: CASSPRGRSNYGYTF; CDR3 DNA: TGTGCCAGCAGTCCCCGAGGGCGATCTAACTATGGCTACACCTTC
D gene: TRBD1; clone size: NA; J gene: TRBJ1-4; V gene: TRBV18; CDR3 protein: CASSPPGQGSEKLFF; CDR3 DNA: TGTGCCAGCTCACCACCTGGACAGGGATCGGAAAAACTGTTTTTT
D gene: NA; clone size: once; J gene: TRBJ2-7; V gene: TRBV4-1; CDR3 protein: CASSRRQENYEQYF; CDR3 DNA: TGCGCCAGCAGCCGCCGACAGGAAAACTACGAGCAGTACTTC
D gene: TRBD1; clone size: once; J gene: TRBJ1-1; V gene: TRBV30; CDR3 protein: CAWSVQGGGTEAFF; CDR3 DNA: TGTGCCTGGAGTGTACAGGGGGGAGGGACTGAAGCTTTCTTT
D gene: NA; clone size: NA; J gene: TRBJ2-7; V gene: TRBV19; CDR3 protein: CASSRGYEQYF; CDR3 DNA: TGTGCCAGTAGTAGAGGGTACGAGCAGTACTTC
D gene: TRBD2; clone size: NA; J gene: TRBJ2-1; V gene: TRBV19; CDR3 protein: CASSDGLAVSNEQFF; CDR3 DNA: TGTGCCAGTAGTGATGGACTAGCGGTCTCAAATGAGCAGTTCTTC